The 24 T cell receptor beta chains below all came from one sample that was sequenced in a study of T cells in Graves' hyperthyroidism and ophthalmopathy. RNA transcripts were the template for amplifying TCR beta CDR3 regions. Initially, a first-round RT-PCR of the TCR CDR3 employed the HTBI primer set. MiXCR, run by TCRdb on the multiplex PCR reads, gives a single entry per CDR3 protein. Here the sample spans about 150,000 distinct CDR3 sequences, more than 20% being singletons. Material for sequencing was blood. The origin of the receptors is a woman in her fifties or sixties with Graves' hyperthyroidism that later progressed to Graves' ophthalmopathy.

The V call is TRBV6-1, the J call TRBJ2-1; D is perhaps TRBD2 (5 bases). This CDR3 region has 12 residues. V was pared by 6 bases and J by 4 bases, with 7 bases between. The germline V gene has CDR1 MNHNS and CDR2 SASEGT. The DNA of the CDR3 is TGTGCCAGCAGAGCGGATTACAATGAGCAGTTCTTC. Protein sequence: CASRADYNEQFF.

This sequence joins TRBV5-1 and TRBJ1-1; D perhaps matches TRBD1 (5 bases). The V end lost 4 bases, the J end lost 7 bases, and 14 bases lay between the germline ends. This CDR3 contains 13 residues. Germline V lookup: CDR1 SGHRS, CDR2 YFSETQ. CDR3 nucleotides: TGCGCCAGCAGCGCCAGGGTTGTGAGTGAAGCTTTCTTT. Its translation: CASSARVVSEAFF.

The rearrangement uses TRBV13 and TRBJ1-1; D not resolved. Germline values: CDR1 PRHDT, CDR2 FYEKMQ (reference sequence). The V end was cut by 7 bases, the J end by 6 bases, with 21 bases between. The CDR3 is made up of 15 amino acids. The DNA for the CDR3 is TGTGCCAGCACCCGACTCCTGGCACCCGACGCTGAAGCTTTCTTT. The encoded protein is CASTRLLAPDAEAFF.

This chain links TRBV27 with TRBJ1-5; possibly TRBD1 for D (5 bases). Germline values: CDR1 MNHEY, CDR2 SMNVEV (reference sequence). Trimming cost V 3 bases and J 4 bases, with 13 bases left between them. CDR3 length equals 15 residues. CDR3 sequence: CASSFESGPNQPQHF. The CDR3, as DNA: TGTGCCAGCAGTTTTGAGTCAGGGCCTAATCAGCCCCAGCATTTT.

This clonotype showed up just a few times. The J gene is TRBJ2-5, the V gene TRBV12-3 or TRBV12-4, with unresolved D. Matching the DNA end better, TRBJ2-1 makes the J call doubtful. This CDR3 spans 14 amino acids. CDR3 protein: CASSLSQRKETQFF. The CDR3 region has the DNA TGTGCCAGCAGTTTGTCACAGCGAAAAGAGACCCAGTTCTTC.

The sample holds many counts of this clonotype. The chain has TRBV28 and TRBJ2-1; TRBD2 agrees at 11 bases. Germline V gives CDR1 MDHEN, CDR2 SYDVKM. J was trimmed by 5 bases and V by 2 bases; bases with no gene match: 8. There are 17 residues in the CDR3. CDR3 amino acids: CASSLGSGLAANNEQFF. The CDR3 DNA reads TGTGCCAGCAGTTTAGGTTCGGGACTAGCGGCTAACAATGAGCAGTTCTTC.

V usage is TRBV27 and J usage is TRBJ1-2, with 12 bases that match TRBD1. The length of the CDR3 is 14 residues. Trimming at V came to 5 bases and at J to 7 bases, leaving 5 bases not matched to a gene. The germline V gene encodes CDR1 MNHEY and CDR2 SMNVEV (reference sequence). The CDR3 here is CASSPPGQGAGYTF. In nucleotides, the CDR3 is TGTGCCAGCAGTCCCCCGGGACAGGGGGCTGGCTACACCTTC.

The chain links TRBV28 to TRBJ2-7, with TRBD2 identical over 11 bases. Germline values: CDR1 MDHEN, CDR2 SYDVKM. J lost 2 bases, V lost 8 bases, and 8 bases had no gene match. The CDR3 runs 15 residues. Here the CDR3 reads CASQALAGGPYEQYF. CDR3 nucleotide sequence: TGTGCCAGCCAAGCCTTAGCGGGAGGGCCCTACGAGCAGTACTTC.

The chain uses TRBV6-5 and TRBJ2-7; D perhaps matches TRBD2 (5 bases). Trimming stripped 0 bases from V and 6 bases from J, with 18 bases between. The CDR3 is 16 residues long. CDR1 and CDR2 from the germline V gene are MNHEY and SVGAGI. Here the CDR3 reads CASSYSSSPGFGEQYF. In nucleotides, the CDR3 is TGTGCCAGCAGTTACTCGTCTAGCCCGGGTTTTGGCGAGCAGTACTTC.

This clonotype appeared many times. The genes are TRBV7-9 and TRBJ1-1, with 7 bases matching TRBD1. J lost 6 bases, V lost 1 base, and 5 bases had no gene match. The CDR3 contains 14 residues. CDR1 is SEHNR, CDR2 FQNEAQ, per germline (reference sequence). The CDR3 here is CASSLGEGASEAFF. The CDR3 DNA sequence: TGTGCCAGCAGCTTAGGCGAGGGGGCATCTGAAGCTTTCTTT.

The J gene is TRBJ2-1, the V gene TRBV7-2; TRBD2 agrees at 8 bases. Per the germline V gene, CDR1 is SGHTA and CDR2 is FQGNSA. V was pared by 11 bases and J by 2 bases, with 5 bases of the junction left unmatched. This CDR3 comprises 13 residues. CDR3: CALVGLAYNEQFF. The CDR3 bases are TGTGCCCTGGTGGGACTAGCCTACAATGAGCAGTTCTTC.

This chain joins TRBV6-6 and TRBJ2-1; D is undetermined. The CDR3 extends over 13 amino acids. The ends were cut back, 0 bases at V and 3 bases at J, with 3 bases in the middle. Germline V CDR1 and CDR2: MNHNY, SVGAGI (reference sequence). DNA of the CDR3: TGTGCCAGCAGTTACTCAAGCTACAATGAGCAGTTCTTC. Its protein is CASSYSSYNEQFF.

This clonotype was counted between two and nine times. The rearrangement uses TRBV10-2 and TRBJ2-3; 8 bases agree with TRBD2. This CDR3 has 14 residues. J was trimmed by 5 bases and V by 6 bases; bases with no gene match: 7. The V gene's germline CDR1 is WSHSY and CDR2 SAAADI. CDR3 sequence reads: CASSTGLGVDTQYF. The CDR3 region has the DNA TGCGCCAGCAGCACGGGACTAGGTGTAGATACGCAGTATTTT.

The genes are TRBV20-1 and TRBJ2-3; no clear D. Germline-derived CDR1 and CDR2 are DFQATT and SNEGSKA (reference sequence). V dropped 6 bases and J dropped 6 bases, with 16 bases sitting between them. The CDR3 has 13 amino acids. The CDR3 protein is CSARTPFTDTQYF. In DNA form, the CDR3 reads TGCAGTGCCCGTACACCCTTCACGGATACGCAGTATTTT.

This clonotype was found many times. The chain is built from TRBV28 and TRBJ1-1, with D uncertain. This CDR3 spans 12 amino acids. Looked up from germline, CDR1 is MDHEN and CDR2 is SYDVKM. Trimming removed 2 bases at V and 7 bases at J, with 8 bases between. The CDR3 bases are TGTGCCAGCAGTTTAATGGGAAATGAAGCTTTCTTT. It yields the protein CASSLMGNEAFF.

At least ten counts were recorded for this clonotype. The chain has TRBV11-2 and TRBJ2-1; TRBD2 matches 8 bases. The CDR3 contains 15 residues. V lost 5 bases and J lost 3; bases outside the gene matches: 6. From germline, CDR1 is SGHAT and CDR2 FQNNGV. In nucleotides, the CDR3 is TGTGCCAGCAGCCAACGGGAGGGGTACTACAATGAGCAGTTCTTC. Encoded protein: CASSQREGYYNEQFF.

The chain links TRBV29-1 to TRBJ1-2; 10 bases fit TRBD1. The CDR3 extends over 12 amino acids. V shed 4 bases, J shed 8 bases, and the junction held 4 bases outside the gene matches. Germline V CDR1 and CDR2: SQVTM, ANQGSEA. The CDR3 DNA is TGCAGCGTTGGGGGACAGGGGTACGGCTACACCTTC. This sequence encodes CSVGGQGYGYTF.

The chain couples TRBV24-1 to TRBJ2-1; 9 positions agree with TRBD2. V dropped 1 base and J dropped 7; count of bases not matched to a gene: 13. This CDR3 contains 18 residues. CDR1 is KGHDR, CDR2 SFDVKD, per germline. In nucleotides, the CDR3 is TGTGCCACCAGTGATTTTAATTCGGCGGGAGGGCGACGGAATGAGCAGTTCTTC. It encodes CATSDFNSAGGRRNEQFF.

The rearrangement uses TRBV2 and TRBJ1-1; 7 bases fit TRBD1. CDR3 length: 15 residues. V lost 3 bases, J lost 0 bases, and 4 bases stayed unmatched. Germline CDR1 reads SNHLY; CDR2 reads FYNNEI. The CDR3 loop is CASSDVGQMNTEAFF. DNA of the CDR3: TGTGCCAGCAGTGATGTGGGACAGATGAACACTGAAGCTTTCTTT.

The sample holds many counts of this clonotype. The chain couples TRBV5-5 to TRBJ2-7; either TRBD1 or TRBD2 may fit D (5 bases each). Germline V gives CDR1 SGHKS, CDR2 YYEKEE (reference sequence). The CDR3 has 15 amino acids. Trimming took off 2 bases at V and 3 bases at J, with 15 bases between the two ends. The CDR3 DNA reads as TGTGCCAGCAGCTTTCGGGACGATAATCGCTACGAGCAGTACTTC. It encodes CASSFRDDNRYEQYF. The entire variable domain, with the rest obtained from reference TRBV5-5 and TRBJ2-7, is as follows: DAGVTQSPTHLIKTRGQQVTLRCSPISGHKSVSWYQQVLGQGPQFIFQYYEKEERGRGNFPDRFSARQFPNYSSELNVNALLLGDSALYLCASSFRDDNRYEQYFGPGTRLTVT.

This clonotype was counted ten times or more. The chain couples TRBV6-5 to TRBJ1-2, with unresolved D. This CDR3 is 13 amino acids long. Trimming removed 0 bases at V and 4 bases at J, with 6 bases between. CDR1 is MNHEY, CDR2 SVGAGI, per germline. The DNA for the CDR3 is TGTGCCAGCAGTTACTCGGACGGCTATGGCTACACCTTC. Its protein product is CASSYSDGYGYTF.

The CDR3 is CASSLDRPGQGRRTEAFF. Written as DNA, the CDR3 is TGTGCCAGCAGCTTAGACCGGCCGGGACAGGGAAGACGTACTGAAGCTTTCTTT. The J gene is TRBJ1-1, the V gene TRBV11-1; 9 nucleotides line up with TRBD1. This CDR3 has 18 amino acids. V gave up 1 base and J gave up 5 bases; unmatched junction bases: 14. The germline gives CDR1 SGHAT, CDR2 FQDESV (reference sequence).

This clonotype was recorded many times. This rearrangement joins TRBV6-9 to TRBJ1-2; D may be TRBD1 (5 bases). The CDR3 has 13 residues. V dropped 4 bases and J dropped 8 bases, with 14 bases sitting between them. Germline-derived CDR1 and CDR2 are MNHGY and SVAAGI. This chain's CDR3 is CASSSLGTQGYTF. The CDR3 DNA follows: TGTGCCAGCAGTTCCTTAGGGACCCAAGGCTACACCTTC.

The chain carries TRBV20-1 and TRBJ2-3, with D perhaps TRBD2 (5 bases). V lost 3 bases, J lost 2 bases, and 9 bases lay in between. The CDR3 loop spans 13 amino acids. Germline values: CDR1 DFQATT, CDR2 SNEGSKA (reference sequence). The CDR3 DNA sequence: TGCAGTGCTAGGGACTCCTACACAGATACGCAGTATTTT. Protein sequence: CSARDSYTDTQYF.